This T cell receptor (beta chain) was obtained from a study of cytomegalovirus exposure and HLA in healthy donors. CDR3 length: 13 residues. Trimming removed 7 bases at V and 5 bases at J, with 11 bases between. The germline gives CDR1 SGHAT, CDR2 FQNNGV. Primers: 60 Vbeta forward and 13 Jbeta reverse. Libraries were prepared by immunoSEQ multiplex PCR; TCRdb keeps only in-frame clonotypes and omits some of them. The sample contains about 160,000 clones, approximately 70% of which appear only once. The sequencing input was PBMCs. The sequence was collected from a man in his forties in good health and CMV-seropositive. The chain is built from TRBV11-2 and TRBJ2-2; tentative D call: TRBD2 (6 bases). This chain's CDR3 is CASIGRSTGELFF. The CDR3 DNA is TGTGCCAGCATTGGGAGGTCGACCGGGGAGCTGTTTTTT.